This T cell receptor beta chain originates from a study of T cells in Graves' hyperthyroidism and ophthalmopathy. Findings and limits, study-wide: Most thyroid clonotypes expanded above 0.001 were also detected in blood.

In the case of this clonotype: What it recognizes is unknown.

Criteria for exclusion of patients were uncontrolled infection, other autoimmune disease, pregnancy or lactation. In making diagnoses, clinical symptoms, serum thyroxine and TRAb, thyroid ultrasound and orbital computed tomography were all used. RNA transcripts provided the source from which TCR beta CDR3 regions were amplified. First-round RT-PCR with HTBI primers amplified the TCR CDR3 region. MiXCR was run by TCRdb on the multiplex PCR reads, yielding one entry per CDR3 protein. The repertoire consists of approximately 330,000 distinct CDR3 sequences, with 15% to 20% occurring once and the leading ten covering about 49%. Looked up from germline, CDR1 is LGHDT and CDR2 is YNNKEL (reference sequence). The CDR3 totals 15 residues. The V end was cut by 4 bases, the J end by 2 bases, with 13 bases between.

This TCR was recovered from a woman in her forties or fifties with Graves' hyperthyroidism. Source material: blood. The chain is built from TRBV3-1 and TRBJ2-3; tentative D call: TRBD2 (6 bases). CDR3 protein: CASSRSTGVTDTQYF. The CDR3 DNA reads TGTGCCAGCAGCCGCTCAACGGGGGTCACAGATACGCAGTATTTT.